The sequence of this T cell receptor beta chain was determined in a study of technical replicates of blood from a handful of donors. The V gene's germline CDR1 is MNHNS and CDR2 SASEGT. V lost 1 base and J lost 3, with 7 bases in between. This CDR3 region has 13 residues. This clone was recorded once. Assay used: immunoSEQ multiplex PCR; TCRdb lists only in-frame clones, some missing. The table lists approximately 70,000 clones, nearly 98% of them singletons, with approximately 0.2% in the top ten. The source of this sequence is a human donor in good health. The V gene is TRBV6-1, the J gene TRBJ2-7, with D perhaps matching TRBD1 (5 bases). The sample consisted of T cells isolated from PBMCs. The CDR3 spells CASSEGGHYEQYF. The CDR3 DNA follows: TGTGCCAGCAGTGAAGGCGGACACTACGAGCAGTACTTC.